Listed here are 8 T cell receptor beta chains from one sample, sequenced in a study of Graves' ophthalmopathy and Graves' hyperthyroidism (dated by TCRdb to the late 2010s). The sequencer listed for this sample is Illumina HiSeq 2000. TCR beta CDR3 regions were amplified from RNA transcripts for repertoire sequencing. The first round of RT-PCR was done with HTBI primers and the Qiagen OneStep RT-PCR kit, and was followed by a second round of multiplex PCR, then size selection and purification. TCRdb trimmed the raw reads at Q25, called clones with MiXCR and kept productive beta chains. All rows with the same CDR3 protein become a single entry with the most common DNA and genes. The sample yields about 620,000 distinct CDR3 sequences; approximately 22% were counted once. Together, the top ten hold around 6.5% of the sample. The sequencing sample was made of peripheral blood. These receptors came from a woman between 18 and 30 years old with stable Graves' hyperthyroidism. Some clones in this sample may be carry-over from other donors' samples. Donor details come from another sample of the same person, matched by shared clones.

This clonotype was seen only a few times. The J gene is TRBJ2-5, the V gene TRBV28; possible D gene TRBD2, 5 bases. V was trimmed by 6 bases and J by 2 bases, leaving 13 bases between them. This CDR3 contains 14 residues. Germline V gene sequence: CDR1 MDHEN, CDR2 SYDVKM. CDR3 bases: TGTGCCAGCAGCCAAGGACTGAATCAAGAGACCCAGTACTTC. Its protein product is CASSQGLNQETQYF.

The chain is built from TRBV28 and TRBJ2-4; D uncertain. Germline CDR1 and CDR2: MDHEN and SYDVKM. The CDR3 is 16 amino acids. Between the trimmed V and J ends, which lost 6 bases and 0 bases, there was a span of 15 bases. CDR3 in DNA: TGTGCCAGCAGCATCTCTGGGGTGTTAGCCAAAAACATTCAGTACTTC. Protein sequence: CASSISGVLAKNIQYF.

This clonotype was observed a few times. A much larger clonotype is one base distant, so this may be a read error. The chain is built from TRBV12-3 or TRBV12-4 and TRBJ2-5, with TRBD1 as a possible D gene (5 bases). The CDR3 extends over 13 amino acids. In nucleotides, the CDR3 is TGTGTCAGCAGTTTAGCAAGGGGTGAGACCCAGTACTTC. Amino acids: CVSSLARGETQYF.

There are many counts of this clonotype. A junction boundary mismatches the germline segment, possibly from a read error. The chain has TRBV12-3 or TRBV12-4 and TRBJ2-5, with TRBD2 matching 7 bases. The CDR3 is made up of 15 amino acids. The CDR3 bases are TGTGCCGGCAGTTTCAGCCTAGCGGATCAAGAGACCCAGTACTTC. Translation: CAGSFSLADQETQYF.

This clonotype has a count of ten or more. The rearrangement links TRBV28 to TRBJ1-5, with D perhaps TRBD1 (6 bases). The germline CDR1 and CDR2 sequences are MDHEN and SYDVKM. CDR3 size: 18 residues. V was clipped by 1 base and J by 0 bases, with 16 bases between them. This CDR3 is CASSLSGTHIYSNQPQHF. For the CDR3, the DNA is TGTGCCAGCAGTTTATCTGGGACACACATCTATAGCAATCAGCCCCAGCATTTT.

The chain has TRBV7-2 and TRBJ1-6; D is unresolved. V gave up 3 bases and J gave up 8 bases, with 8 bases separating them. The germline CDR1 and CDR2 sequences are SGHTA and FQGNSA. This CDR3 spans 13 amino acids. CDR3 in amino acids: CASSFNPDSPLHF. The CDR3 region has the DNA TGTGCCAGCAGCTTTAATCCCGATTCACCCCTCCACTTT.

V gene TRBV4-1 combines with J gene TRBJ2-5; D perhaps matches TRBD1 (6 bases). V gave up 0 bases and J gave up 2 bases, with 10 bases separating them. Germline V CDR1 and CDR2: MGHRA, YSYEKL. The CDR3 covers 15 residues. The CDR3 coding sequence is TGCGCCAGCAGCCAAGAACAGGGTGGGCAAGAGACCCAGTACTTC. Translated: CASSQEQGGQETQYF.

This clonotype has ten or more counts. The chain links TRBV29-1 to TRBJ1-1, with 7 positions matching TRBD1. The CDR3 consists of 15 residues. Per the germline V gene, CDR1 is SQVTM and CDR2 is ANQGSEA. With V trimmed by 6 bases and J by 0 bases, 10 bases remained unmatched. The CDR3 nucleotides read TGCAGCGTCGAGGGCGTACAGGGGATGAACACTGAAGCTTTCTTT. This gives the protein CSVEGVQGMNTEAFF.